These 19 T cell receptor beta chains share one sample of origin, sequenced in a study of blood T cell repertoires in COVID-19. Sequenced by immunoSEQ multiplex PCR; TCRdb stores in-frame clones only, minus some. The sample contains some 50,000 clones, more than 75% of which appear only once. Input material: peripheral blood. The receptor set was obtained from a human donor in a cohort sampled during active COVID-19.

The chain is built from TRBV18 and TRBJ2-7, with D possibly being TRBD1 (5 bases). The CDR3 consists of 13 residues. Germline CDR1 KGHSH, CDR2 LQKENI. V lost 2 bases, J lost 5 bases, and 10 bases lay in between. CDR3 amino acids: CASSPGAVDEQYF. The CDR3 DNA reads TGTGCCAGCTCACCAGGGGCGGTTGACGAGCAGTACTTC.

The chain recombines TRBV6-5 with TRBJ2-7; D possibly corresponds to TRBD1 (5 bases). CDR1 and CDR2 from the germline V gene are MNHEY and SVGAGI. The CDR3 length is 13 residues. V shed 6 bases and J shed 7 bases, with 16 bases lying between them. CDR3 DNA: TGTGCCAGCAGAGGTCCAGGGTTCGGGGAGCAGTACTTC. This gives the protein CASRGPGFGEQYF.

The chain is built from TRBV30 and TRBJ1-6; D gene ambiguous. Trimming took 2 bases from V and 7 from J, leaving 9 bases between them. The CDR3 covers 13 residues. Germline V gives CDR1 GTSNPN, CDR2 SVGIG (reference sequence). In DNA form, the CDR3 reads TGTGCCTGGAGTATGGCCGGGAATTCACCCCTCCACTTT. It codes for CAWSMAGNSPLHF. The whole variable domain, remainder taken from reference TRBV30 and TRBJ1-6, is SQTIHQWPATLVQPVGSPLSLECTVEGTSNPNLYWYRQAAGRGLQLLFYSVGIGQISSEVPQNLSASRPQDRQFILSSKKLLLSDSGFYLCAWSMAGNSPLHFGNGTRLTVT.

The rearrangement uses TRBV7-2 and TRBJ1-3; D is perhaps TRBD1 (5 bases). The V and J ends lost 4 bases and 0 bases respectively, with 10 bases between them. The CDR3 covers 15 residues. The V gene's germline CDR1 is SGHTA and CDR2 FQGNSA. The CDR3 loop is CASSYDSSSGNTIYF. In nucleotides, the CDR3 is TGTGCCAGCAGCTACGACAGTAGCTCTGGAAACACCATATATTTT.

The chain is built from TRBV13 and TRBJ2-7; possibly TRBD1 for D (6 bases). V was pared by 5 bases and J by 6 bases, with 14 bases between. The CDR3 loop spans 13 amino acids. Germline V CDR1 and CDR2: PRHDT, FYEKMQ (reference sequence). For the CDR3, the DNA is TGTGCCAGCAGCAACAGGGTAGTGGGCGAGCAGTACTTC. It encodes CASSNRVVGEQYF.

V and J are TRBV6-6 and TRBJ1-6; maybe TRBD1 (6 bases). V shed 2 bases and J shed 7 bases, with 12 bases lying between them. Germline CDR1 MNHNY, CDR2 SVGAGI (reference sequence). This CDR3 comprises 15 residues. DNA of the CDR3: TGTGCCAGCAGTTACGATTGGGGGCAGAATTCACCCCTCCACTTT. It is translated as CASSYDWGQNSPLHF.

This sequence joins TRBV28 and TRBJ1-1; no reliable D call. The CDR3 spans 17 residues. Looked up from germline, CDR1 is MDHEN and CDR2 is SYDVKM. V lost 7 bases and J 1 base, leaving 22 bases between the germline ends. As DNA, the CDR3 is TGTGCCAGCAACCTCGGCGGGGTGGGTTTGGCGAACACTGAAGCTTTCTTT. This translates into CASNLGGVGLANTEAFF.

The chain is built from TRBV19 and TRBJ1-6; the match to TRBD1 covers 8 bases. The CDR3 contains 14 residues. Looked up from germline, CDR1 is LNHDA and CDR2 is SQIVND (reference sequence). The J segment lost 7 bases and the V segment lost 7 bases, leaving 6 bases of the junction unmatched. CDR3 in DNA: TGTGCCAGTAATCCTACAGGGGGGAATTCACCCCTCCACTTT. It codes for CASNPTGGNSPLHF.

V and J are TRBV5-1 and TRBJ2-1; D gene uncertain. This CDR3 spans 11 amino acids. Trimming left V 0 bases short and J 12 bases short, with 7 bases between. CDR1 is SGHRS and CDR2 is YFSETQ in the germline V gene. The CDR3 region has the DNA TGCGCCAGCAGCTTGGAAAACAGGCAGTTCTTC. It yields the protein CASSLENRQFF.

The V gene is TRBV5-1, the J gene TRBJ2-7, with 11 bases that match TRBD2. The V gene end was trimmed by 7 bases and the J gene end by 5 bases; junction bases not matched to a gene: 14. Germline V gene data show CDR1 as SGHRS and CDR2 as YFSETQ. CDR3 size: 16 residues. This chain's CDR3 is CASDKGTSGSTNEQYF. In nucleotides, the CDR3 is TGCGCCAGCGATAAGGGAACTAGCGGGAGTACCAACGAGCAGTACTTC.

This chain uses TRBV5-5 with TRBJ2-1; D is undetermined. V dropped 0 bases and J dropped 8 bases, with 9 bases sitting between them. CDR1 and CDR2 (germline): SGHKS, YYEKEE (reference sequence). The CDR3 has 13 amino acids. The CDR3 sequence is CASSLVLVYEQFF. CDR3 DNA: TGTGCCAGCAGCTTGGTTCTAGTCTATGAGCAGTTCTTC.

This chain connects TRBV7-6 to TRBJ2-3; D might be TRBD2 (6 bases). This CDR3 is 13 amino acids long. Germline V CDR1 and CDR2: SGHVS, FNYEAQ. The germline V and J ends were trimmed by 5 bases and 5 bases, with 11 bases remaining between them. The CDR3 coding sequence is TGTGCCAGCAGCAGAGTCGGGGGAGATACGCAGTATTTT. The encoded protein is CASSRVGGDTQYF.

V gene TRBV2 combines with J gene TRBJ1-1; D perhaps matches TRBD1 (6 bases). The germline V gene encodes CDR1 SNHLY and CDR2 FYNNEI. V was clipped by 3 bases and J by 10 bases, with 18 bases between them. The CDR3 consists of 14 residues. The DNA of the CDR3 is TGTGCCAGCAGTGATAAGTCCGGGGGGGCTCTAGCTTTCTTT. Residues: CASSDKSGGALAFF.

V and J are TRBV4-1 and TRBJ2-7; TRBD2 aligns across 7 bases. The length of the CDR3 is 15 residues. With V trimmed by 0 bases and J by 2 bases, 4 bases remained unmatched. Germline CDR1 and CDR2: MGHRA and YSYEKL. CDR3 amino acids: CASSQDPAGPYEQYF. CDR3 bases: TGCGCCAGCAGCCAAGATCCAGCGGGACCCTACGAGCAGTACTTC.

This chain uses TRBV18 with TRBJ2-3, with 7 positions matching TRBD1. V gave up 3 bases and J gave up 2 bases; unmatched junction bases: 11. The length of the CDR3 is 17 residues. Germline CDR1 and CDR2: KGHSH and LQKENI. The DNA of the CDR3 is TGTGCCAGCTCACCTATCCAAGGGACAGCTTCCACAGATACGCAGTATTTT. Translated: CASSPIQGTASTDTQYF.

This chain uses TRBV4-2 with TRBJ1-4; D is possibly TRBD1 (5 bases). CDR1 LGHNA and CDR2 YNFKEQ come from the germline V gene. This CDR3 has 14 amino acids. With 1 base removed from V and 5 bases from J, the gap between germline ends came to 8 bases. Here the CDR3 DNA reads TGTGCCAGCAGCCAAGTCGGGGGGAATGAAAAACTGTTTTTT. Translating it yields CASSQVGGNEKLFF.

The gene calls are TRBV2 and TRBJ2-5; weak D call: TRBD1 (6 bases). Per germline, CDR1 SNHLY and CDR2 FYNNEI. Trimming cost V 6 bases and J 5 bases, with 13 bases left between them. The CDR3 covers 13 residues. In nucleotides, the CDR3 is TGTGCCAGCAGCACAGGGTTGGGTGAGACCCAGTACTTC. Translation: CASSTGLGETQYF.

V is TRBV7-2 and J is TRBJ2-5; TRBD2 agrees at 7 bases. The germline CDR1 and CDR2 sequences are SGHTA and FQGNSA. This CDR3 comprises 15 residues. V lost 1 base and J lost 2; bases outside the gene matches: 4. The CDR3 reads CASSLGGSGQETQYF. The DNA of the CDR3 is TGTGCCAGCAGCTTAGGGGGTAGCGGGCAAGAGACCCAGTACTTC.

This chain connects TRBV5-1 to TRBJ1-6, with D possibly TRBD1 on 6 matching bases. The V end was cut by 1 base, the J end by 10 bases, with 12 bases between. The CDR3 totals 14 residues. Germline V lookup: CDR1 SGHRS, CDR2 YFSETQ. In DNA form, the CDR3 reads TGCGCCAGCAGCTTGCCAGGGGAGAGGTCACCCCTCCACTTT. This translates into CASSLPGERSPLHF.